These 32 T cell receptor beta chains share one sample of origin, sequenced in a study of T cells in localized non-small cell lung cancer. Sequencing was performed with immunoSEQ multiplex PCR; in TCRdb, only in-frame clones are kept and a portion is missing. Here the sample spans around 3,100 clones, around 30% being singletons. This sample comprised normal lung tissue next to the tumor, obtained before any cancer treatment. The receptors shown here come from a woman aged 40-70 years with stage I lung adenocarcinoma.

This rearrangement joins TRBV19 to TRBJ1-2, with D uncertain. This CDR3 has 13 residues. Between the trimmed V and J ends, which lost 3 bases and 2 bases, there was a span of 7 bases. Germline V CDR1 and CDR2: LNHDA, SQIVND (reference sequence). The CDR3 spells CASSISENYGYTF. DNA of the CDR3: TGTGCCAGTAGTATCTCGGAAAACTATGGCTACACCTTC.

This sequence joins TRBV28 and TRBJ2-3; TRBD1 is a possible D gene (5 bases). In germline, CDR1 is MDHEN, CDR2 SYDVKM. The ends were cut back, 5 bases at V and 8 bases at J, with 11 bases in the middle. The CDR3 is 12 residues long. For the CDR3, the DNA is TGTGCCAGCAGTCCAGGGCTCGGTACGCAGTATTTT. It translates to CASSPGLGTQYF. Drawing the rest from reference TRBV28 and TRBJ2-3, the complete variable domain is DVKVTQSSRYLVKRTGEKVFLECVQDMDHENMFWYRQDPGLGLRLIYFSYDVKMKEKGDIPEGYSVSREKKERFSLILESASTNQTSMYLCASSPGLGTQYFGPGTRLTVL.

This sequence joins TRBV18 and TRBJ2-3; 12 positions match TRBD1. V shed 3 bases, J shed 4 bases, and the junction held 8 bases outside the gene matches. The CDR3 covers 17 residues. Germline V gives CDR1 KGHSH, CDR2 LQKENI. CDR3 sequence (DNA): TGTGCCAGCTCACCTAATCCCGGGACAGGGGGCCCAGATACGCAGTATTTT. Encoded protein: CASSPNPGTGGPDTQYF.

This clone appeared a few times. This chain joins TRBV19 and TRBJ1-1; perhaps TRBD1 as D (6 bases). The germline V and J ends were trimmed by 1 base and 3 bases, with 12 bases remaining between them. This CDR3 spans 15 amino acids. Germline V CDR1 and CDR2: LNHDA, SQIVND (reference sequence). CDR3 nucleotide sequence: TGTGCCAGTAGTATAGCGCAGGGGCGGGACACTGAAGCTTTCTTT. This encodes CASSIAQGRDTEAFF.

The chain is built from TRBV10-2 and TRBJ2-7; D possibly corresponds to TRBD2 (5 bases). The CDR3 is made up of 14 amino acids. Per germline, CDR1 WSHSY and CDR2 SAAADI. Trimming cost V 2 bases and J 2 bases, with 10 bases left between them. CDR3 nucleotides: TGCGCCAGCAGTGAGAATAGCGCCCCCTACGAGCAGTACTTC. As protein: CASSENSAPYEQYF.

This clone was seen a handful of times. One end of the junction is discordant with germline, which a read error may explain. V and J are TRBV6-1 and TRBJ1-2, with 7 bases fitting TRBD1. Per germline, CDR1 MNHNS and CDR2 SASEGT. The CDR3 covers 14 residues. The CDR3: CAISEGDSNYGYTF. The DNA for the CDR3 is TGTGCCATCAGTGAAGGGGACAGCAACTATGGCTACACCTTC.

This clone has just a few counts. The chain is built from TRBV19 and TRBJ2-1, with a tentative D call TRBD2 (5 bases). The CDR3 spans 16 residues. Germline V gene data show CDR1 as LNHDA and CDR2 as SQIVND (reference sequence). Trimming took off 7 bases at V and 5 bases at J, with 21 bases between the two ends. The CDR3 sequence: CASKSLARGYHNEQFF. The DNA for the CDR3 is TGTGCCAGTAAGAGCCTCGCTAGAGGGTACCACAATGAGCAGTTCTTC.

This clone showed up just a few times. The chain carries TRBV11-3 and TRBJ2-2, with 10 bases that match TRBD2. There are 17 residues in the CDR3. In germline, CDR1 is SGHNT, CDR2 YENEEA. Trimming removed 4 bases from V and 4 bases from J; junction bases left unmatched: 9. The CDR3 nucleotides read TGTGCCAGCAGCTCTCTAGCGGGAGAAGGTCGCACCGGGGAGCTGTTTTTT. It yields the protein CASSSLAGEGRTGELFF.

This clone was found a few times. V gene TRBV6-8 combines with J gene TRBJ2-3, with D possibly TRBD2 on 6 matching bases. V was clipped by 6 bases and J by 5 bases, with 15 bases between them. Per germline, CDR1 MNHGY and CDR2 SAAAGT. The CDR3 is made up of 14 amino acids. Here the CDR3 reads CASRSWGDGDTQYF. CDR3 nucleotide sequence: TGTGCCAGCAGGAGTTGGGGGGATGGAGATACGCAGTATTTT.

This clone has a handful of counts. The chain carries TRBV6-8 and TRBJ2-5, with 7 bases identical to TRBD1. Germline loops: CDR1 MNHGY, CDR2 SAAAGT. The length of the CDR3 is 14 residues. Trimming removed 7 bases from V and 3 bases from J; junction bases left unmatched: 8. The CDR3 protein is CASTDRAVKETQYF. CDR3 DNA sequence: TGTGCCAGCACCGACAGGGCAGTAAAAGAGACCCAGTACTTC.

As DNA, the CDR3 is TGTGCCAGCAGTTACCTAGCGGGAGGGTACAATGAGCAGTTCTTC. Residues: CASSYLAGGYNEQFF. J is TRBJ2-1 and V is TRBV6-8; 12 bases match TRBD2. This CDR3 has 15 amino acids. V dropped 2 bases and J dropped 4; count of bases not matched to a gene: 0. CDR1 and CDR2 (germline): MNHGY, SAAAGT.

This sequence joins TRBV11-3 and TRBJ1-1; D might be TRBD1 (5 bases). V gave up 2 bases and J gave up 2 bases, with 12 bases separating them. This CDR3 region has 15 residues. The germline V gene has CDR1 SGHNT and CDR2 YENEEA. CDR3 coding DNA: TGTGCCAGCAGCTTACTGGTGGGGGGAAACACTGAAGCTTTCTTT. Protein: CASSLLVGGNTEAFF.

CDR3 residues: CASSAVRGDTGELFF. DNA of the CDR3: TGTGCCAGCAGCGCCGTACGAGGGGACACCGGGGAGCTGTTTTTT. V usage is TRBV11-3 and J usage is TRBJ2-2; possibly TRBD1 or TRBD2 for D (5 bases each). The CDR3 is 15 residues long. V gave up 5 bases and J gave up 3 bases, with 13 bases separating them. CDR1 is SGHNT and CDR2 is YENEEA in the germline V gene.

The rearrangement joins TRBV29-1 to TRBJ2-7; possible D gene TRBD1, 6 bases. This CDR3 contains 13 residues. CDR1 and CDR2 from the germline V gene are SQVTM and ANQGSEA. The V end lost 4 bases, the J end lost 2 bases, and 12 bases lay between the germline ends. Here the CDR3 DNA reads TGCAGCGTTGCGGGCAGGGGTCCCTACGAGCAGTACTTC. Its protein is CSVAGRGPYEQYF.

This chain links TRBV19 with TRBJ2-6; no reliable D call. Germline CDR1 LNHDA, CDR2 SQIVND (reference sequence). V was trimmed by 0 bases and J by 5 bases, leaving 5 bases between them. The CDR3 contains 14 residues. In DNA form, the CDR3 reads TGTGCCAGTAGTATAGATAGGTGGGCCAACGTCCTGACTTTC. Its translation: CASSIDRWANVLTF.

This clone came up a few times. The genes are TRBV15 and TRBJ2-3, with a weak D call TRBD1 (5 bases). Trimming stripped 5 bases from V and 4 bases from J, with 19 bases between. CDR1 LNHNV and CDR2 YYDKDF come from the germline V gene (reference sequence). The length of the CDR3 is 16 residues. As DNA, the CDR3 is TGTGCCACCAGCGGGGCCTTTGGGTATGGGGCAGATACGCAGTATTTT. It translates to CATSGAFGYGADTQYF.

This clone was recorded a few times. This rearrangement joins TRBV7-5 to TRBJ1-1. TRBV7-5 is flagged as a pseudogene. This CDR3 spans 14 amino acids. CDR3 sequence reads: CASSHAQVGAEAFF. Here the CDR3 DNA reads TGTGCCAGCAGCCACGCACAGGTGGGGGCTGAAGCTTTCTTT.

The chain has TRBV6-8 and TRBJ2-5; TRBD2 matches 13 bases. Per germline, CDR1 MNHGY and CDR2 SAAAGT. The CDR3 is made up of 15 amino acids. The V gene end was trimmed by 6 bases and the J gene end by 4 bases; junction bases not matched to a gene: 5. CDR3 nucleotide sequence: TGTGCCAGCAGCCAAGGACTAGCGGGGGTAGAGACCCAGTACTTC. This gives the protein CASSQGLAGVETQYF.

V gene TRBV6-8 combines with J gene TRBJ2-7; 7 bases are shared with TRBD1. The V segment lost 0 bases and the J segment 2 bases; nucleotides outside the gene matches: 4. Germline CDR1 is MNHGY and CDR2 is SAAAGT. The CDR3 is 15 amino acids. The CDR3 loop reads CASSYSDDRAYEQYF. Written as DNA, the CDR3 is TGTGCCAGCAGTTACTCGGACGACAGGGCCTACGAGCAGTACTTC.

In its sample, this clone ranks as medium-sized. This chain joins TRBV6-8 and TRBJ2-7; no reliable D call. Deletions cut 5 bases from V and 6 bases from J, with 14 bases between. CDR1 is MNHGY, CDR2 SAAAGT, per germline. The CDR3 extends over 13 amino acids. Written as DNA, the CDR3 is TGTGCCAGCAGTCAGACCTACTTGAGCGAGCAGTACTTC. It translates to CASSQTYLSEQYF.

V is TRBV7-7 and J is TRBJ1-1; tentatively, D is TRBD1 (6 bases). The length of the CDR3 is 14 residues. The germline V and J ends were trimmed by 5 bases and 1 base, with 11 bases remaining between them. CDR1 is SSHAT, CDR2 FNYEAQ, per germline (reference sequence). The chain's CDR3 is CASSELQGNTEAFF. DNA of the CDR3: TGTGCCAGCAGCGAACTACAGGGGAACACTGAAGCTTTCTTT.

This chain's CDR3 is CASSDPGTEETQYF. The DNA for the CDR3 is TGCGCCAGCAGCGACCCCGGGACAGAAGAGACCCAGTACTTC. J is TRBJ2-5 and V is TRBV5-1; 7 bases fit TRBD1. CDR1 is SGHRS, CDR2 YFSETQ, per germline. The CDR3 totals 14 residues. With 4 bases clipped from V and 3 bases from J, the junction kept 6 bases outside the gene matches.

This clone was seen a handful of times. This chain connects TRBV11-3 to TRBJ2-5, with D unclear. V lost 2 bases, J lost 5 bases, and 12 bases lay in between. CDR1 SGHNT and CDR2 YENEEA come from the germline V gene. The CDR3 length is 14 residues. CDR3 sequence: CASSLIPGVETQYF. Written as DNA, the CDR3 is TGTGCCAGCAGCTTAATCCCCGGAGTGGAGACCCAGTACTTC.

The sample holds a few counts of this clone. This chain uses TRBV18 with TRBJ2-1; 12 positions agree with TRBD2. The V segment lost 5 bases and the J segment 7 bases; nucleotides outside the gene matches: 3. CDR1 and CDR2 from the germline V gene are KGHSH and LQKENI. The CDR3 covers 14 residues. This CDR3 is CASSSGTSGNEQFF. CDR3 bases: TGTGCCAGCTCATCCGGGACTAGCGGGAATGAGCAGTTCTTC.

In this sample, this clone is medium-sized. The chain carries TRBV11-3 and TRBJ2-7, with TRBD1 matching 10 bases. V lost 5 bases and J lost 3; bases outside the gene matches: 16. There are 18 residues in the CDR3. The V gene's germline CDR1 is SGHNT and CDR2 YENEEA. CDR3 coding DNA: TGTGCCAGCAGCCGGTATCGATCGGACAGGGGGAGCATCTACGAGCAGTACTTC. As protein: CASSRYRSDRGSIYEQYF.

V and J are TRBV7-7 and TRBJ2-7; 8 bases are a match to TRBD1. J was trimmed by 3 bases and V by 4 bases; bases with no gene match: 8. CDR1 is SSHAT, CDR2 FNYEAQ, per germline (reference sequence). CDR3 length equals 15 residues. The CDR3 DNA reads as TGTGCCAGCAGCTCCGGACAGGGCCCCCTCTACGAGCAGTACTTC. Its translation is CASSSGQGPLYEQYF. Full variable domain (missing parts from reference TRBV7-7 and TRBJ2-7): GAGVSQSPRYKVTKRGQDVTLRCDPISSHATLYWYQQALGQGPEFLTYFNYEAQPDKSGLPSDRFSAERPEGSISTLTIQRTEQRDSAMYRCASSSGQGPLYEQYFGPGTRLTVT.

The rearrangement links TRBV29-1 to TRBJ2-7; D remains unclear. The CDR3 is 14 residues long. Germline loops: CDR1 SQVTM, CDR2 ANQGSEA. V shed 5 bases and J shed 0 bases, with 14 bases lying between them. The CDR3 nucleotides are TGCAGCGTTAACGTCGCTACTATCTCCTACGAGCAGTACTTC. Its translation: CSVNVATISYEQYF.

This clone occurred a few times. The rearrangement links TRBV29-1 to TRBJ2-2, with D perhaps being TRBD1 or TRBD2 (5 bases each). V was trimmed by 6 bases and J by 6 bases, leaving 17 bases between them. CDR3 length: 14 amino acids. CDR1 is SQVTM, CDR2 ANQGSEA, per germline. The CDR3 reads CSVVPWGKAGELFF. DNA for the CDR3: TGCAGCGTCGTCCCGTGGGGGAAGGCCGGGGAGCTGTTTTTT.

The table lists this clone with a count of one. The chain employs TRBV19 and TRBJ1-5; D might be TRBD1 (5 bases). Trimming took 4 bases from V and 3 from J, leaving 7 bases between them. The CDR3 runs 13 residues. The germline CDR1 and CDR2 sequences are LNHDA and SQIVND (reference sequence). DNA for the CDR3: TGTGCCAGTAGTACGACAGCCAATCAGCCCCAGCATTTT. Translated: CASSTTANQPQHF. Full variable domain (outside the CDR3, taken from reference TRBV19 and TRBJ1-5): DGGITQSPKYLFRKEGQNVTLSCEQNLNHDAMYWYRQDPGQGLRLIYYSQIVNDFQKGDIAEGYSVSREKKESFPLTVTSAQKNPTAFYLCASSTTANQPQHFGDGTRLSIL.

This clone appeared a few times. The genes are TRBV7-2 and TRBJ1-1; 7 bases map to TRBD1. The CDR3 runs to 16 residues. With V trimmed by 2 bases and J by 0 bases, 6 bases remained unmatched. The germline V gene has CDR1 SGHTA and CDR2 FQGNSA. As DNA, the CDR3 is TGTGCCAGCAGCTTAAGGGGGCAGGGGATGAACACTGAAGCTTTCTTT. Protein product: CASSLRGQGMNTEAFF.

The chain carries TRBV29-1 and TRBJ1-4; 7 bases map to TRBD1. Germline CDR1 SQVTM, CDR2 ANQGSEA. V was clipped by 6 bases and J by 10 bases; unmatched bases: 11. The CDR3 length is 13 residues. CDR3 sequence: CSVRQGIGGKLFF. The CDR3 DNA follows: TGCAGCGTCCGACAGGGAATAGGAGGAAAACTGTTTTTT.

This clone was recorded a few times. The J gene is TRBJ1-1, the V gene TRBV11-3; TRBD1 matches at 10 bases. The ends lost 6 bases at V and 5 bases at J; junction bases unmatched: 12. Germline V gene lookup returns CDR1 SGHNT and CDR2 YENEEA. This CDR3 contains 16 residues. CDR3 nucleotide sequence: TGTGCCAGCAGGCAGGGGACAGGGGCGGCCGGGACTGAAGCTTTCTTT. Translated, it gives CASRQGTGAAGTEAFF.